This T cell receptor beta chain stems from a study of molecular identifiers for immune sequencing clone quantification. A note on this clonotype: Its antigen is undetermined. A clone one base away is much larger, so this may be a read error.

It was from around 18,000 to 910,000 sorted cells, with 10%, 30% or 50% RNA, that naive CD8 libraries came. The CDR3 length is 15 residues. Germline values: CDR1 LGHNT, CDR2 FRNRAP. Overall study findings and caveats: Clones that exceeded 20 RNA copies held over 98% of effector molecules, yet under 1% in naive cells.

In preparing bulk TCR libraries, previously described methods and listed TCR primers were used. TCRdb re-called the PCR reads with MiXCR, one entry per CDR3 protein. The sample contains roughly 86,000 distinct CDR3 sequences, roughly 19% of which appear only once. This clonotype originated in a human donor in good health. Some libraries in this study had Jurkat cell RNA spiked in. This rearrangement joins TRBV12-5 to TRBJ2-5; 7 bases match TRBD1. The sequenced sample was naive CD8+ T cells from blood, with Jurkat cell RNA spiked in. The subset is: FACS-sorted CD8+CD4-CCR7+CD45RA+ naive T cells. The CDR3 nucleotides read TGTGCTAGTGGTTTGGGACAGGGTAACCAAGGGACCCAGTACTTC. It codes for CASGLGQGNQGTQYF.